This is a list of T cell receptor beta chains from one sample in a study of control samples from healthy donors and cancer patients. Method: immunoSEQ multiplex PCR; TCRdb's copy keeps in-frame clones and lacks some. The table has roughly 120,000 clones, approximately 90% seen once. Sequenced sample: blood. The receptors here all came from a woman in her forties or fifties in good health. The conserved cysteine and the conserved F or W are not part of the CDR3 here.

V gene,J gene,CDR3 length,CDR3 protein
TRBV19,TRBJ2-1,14,ASSSFDSGGYNEQF
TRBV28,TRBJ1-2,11,ASSLSQNYGYT
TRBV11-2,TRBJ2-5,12,ASVNRGFSETQY
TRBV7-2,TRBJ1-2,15,ASSPTGGSLFGYGYT
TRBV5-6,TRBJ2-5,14,ASSLYHRDFGETQY
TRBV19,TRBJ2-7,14,ASSIEGRTLVYEQY
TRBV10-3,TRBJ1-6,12,AISERADNSPLH
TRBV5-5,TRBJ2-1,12,ASSFAGMYNEQF
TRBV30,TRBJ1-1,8,AWMFTGAF
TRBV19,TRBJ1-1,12,ASRMGQLDTEAF
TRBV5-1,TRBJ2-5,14,ASSLVPSGAAETQY
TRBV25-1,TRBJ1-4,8,ASSRGRLF
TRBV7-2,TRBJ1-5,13,ASSIRQGVGQPQH
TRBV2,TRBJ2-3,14,ASSAEVLAGVDTQY
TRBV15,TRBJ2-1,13,ATSRAGRETNEQF
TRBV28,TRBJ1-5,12,ASSYPGGTQPQH
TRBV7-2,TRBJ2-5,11,ASSLWGGETQY
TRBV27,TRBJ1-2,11,ASSGRDNYGYT
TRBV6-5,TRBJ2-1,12,ASSYQPSPDEQF
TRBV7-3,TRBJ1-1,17,ASSFGTSGGSGMNTEAF
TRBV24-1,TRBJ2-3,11,ATSAGHTDTQY
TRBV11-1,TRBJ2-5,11,ASSQGAFKTQY
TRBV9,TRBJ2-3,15,ASSPMRISGYTDTQY
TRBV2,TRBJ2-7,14,ASSELPPRGEGEQY
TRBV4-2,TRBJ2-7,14,ASSLDGTGVSYEQY
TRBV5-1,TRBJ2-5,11,ASSRLPGETQY
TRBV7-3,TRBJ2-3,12,ASSAGGGTDTQY
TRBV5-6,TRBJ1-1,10,ASSLLIGEAF
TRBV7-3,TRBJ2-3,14,ASSSGTGASTDTQY
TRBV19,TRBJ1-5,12,ASTTTGAHQPQH
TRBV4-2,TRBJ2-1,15,ASSLYPSGETYNEQF
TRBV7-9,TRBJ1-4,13,ASTEVTGEVEKLF
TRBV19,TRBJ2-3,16,ASSIGGGLADTTDTQY
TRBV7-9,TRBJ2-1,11,ASSLVSYNEQF
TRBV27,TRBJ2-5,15,ASSPTGVAGGWETQY
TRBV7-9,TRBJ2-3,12,ASRFRDSTDTQY
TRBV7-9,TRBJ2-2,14,ASSRPGTDHTGELF
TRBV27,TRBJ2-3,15,ASSSLRTSDITDTQY
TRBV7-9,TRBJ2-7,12,ASSSAGQGYEQY